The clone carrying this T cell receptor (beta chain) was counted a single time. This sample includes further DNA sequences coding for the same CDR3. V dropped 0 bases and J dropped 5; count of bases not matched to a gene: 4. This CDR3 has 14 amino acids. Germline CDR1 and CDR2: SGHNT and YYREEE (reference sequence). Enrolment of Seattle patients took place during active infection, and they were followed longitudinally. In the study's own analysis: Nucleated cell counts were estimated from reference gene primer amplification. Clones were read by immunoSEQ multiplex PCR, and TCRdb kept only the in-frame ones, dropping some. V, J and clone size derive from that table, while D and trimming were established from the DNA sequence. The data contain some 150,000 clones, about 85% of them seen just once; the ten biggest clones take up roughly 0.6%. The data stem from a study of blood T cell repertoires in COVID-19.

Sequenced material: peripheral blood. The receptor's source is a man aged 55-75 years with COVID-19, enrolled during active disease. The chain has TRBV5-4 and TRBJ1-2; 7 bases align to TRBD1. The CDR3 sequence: CASSLAGQPYGYTF. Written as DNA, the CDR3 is TGTGCCAGCAGCTTGGCGGGACAGCCTTATGGCTACACCTTC.